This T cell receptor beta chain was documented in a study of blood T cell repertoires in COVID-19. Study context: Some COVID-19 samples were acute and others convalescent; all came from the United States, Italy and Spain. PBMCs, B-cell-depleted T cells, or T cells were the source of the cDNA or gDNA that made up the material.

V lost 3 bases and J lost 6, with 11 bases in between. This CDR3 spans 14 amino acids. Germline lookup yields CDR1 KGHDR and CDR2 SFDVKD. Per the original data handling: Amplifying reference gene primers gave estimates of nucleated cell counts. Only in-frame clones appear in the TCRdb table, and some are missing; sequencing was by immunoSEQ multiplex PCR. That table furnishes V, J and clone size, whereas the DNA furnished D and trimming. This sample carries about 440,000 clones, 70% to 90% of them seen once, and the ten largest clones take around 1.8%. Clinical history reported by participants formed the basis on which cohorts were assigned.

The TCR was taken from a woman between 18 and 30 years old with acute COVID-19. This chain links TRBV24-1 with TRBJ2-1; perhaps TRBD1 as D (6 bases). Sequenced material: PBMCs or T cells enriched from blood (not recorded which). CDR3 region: CATSDAGAPNEQFF. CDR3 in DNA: TGTGCCACCAGTGATGCAGGGGCCCCCAATGAGCAGTTCTTC.